This T cell receptor (beta chain) stems from a study of T-cell memory formation after mild COVID-19. Study results and limitations: Balance between CD4 and CD8 was seen in clones contracting day 15 to 85, and a CD4+ lean was seen in later expanders.

CDR1 MGHRA and CDR2 YSYEKL come from the germline V gene. This CDR3 spans 14 amino acids. The V gene end was trimmed by 4 bases and the J gene end by 1 base; junction bases not matched to a gene: 2. This clonotype was counted many times. Its antigen is not identified. TCRdb processed the 5' RACE reads anew with MiXCR; each CDR3 protein has one entry. The sample shows about 600,000 distinct CDR3 sequences, 20% to 25% of them seen only once. This receptor was identified in an adult woman who had mild COVID-19 (a few samples of this study predate the infection). Cell type and time point are not known. The sequencing sample was made of PBMCs or a T cell subset sorted from them (not recorded which). This sequence joins TRBV4-1 and TRBJ2-5, with TRBD2 matching 8 bases. CDR3 coding DNA: TGCGCCAGCAGCCTTAGCGGGACCCAAGAGACCCAGTACTTC. Translated: CASSLSGTQETQYF.